This entry lists 8 T cell receptor beta chains sequenced from one sample in a study of T cells in Graves' hyperthyroidism and ophthalmopathy. Regions amplified from RNA transcripts were the TCR beta CDR3 regions. Primed by the HTBI set, a first-round RT-PCR was run on the TCR CDR3. TCRdb used MiXCR to reprocess the multiplex PCR reads, holding one entry per CDR3 protein. The table lists over 700,000 distinct CDR3 sequences, about 19% of them singletons. Source material: blood. These receptor sequences come from a woman between 45 and 65 years old with Graves' hyperthyroidism that later progressed to Graves' ophthalmopathy.

This clonotype was counted a few times. A junction end diverges from the germline sequence, so it may reflect a read error. The chain couples TRBV7-7 to TRBJ2-1, with D perhaps given as TRBD1 or TRBD2 (5 bases each). Germline V CDR1 and CDR2: SSHAT, FNYEAQ (reference sequence). The CDR3 contains 15 residues. The DNA for the CDR3 is TGTGCTAGCAGCTTAGGTCAGGGAGCTTTTGATGAGCAGTTCTTC. Amino acids: CASSLGQGAFDEQFF.

This clonotype was observed many times. J is TRBJ2-1 and V is TRBV7-8; D not resolved. This CDR3 is built from 11 residues. The germline CDR1 and CDR2 sequences are SGHVS and FQNEAQ. V lost 2 bases and J lost 8, with 4 bases in between. The CDR3: CASSLSDEQFF. CDR3 nucleotides: TGTGCCAGCAGCTTATCCGATGAGCAGTTCTTC.

The chain recombines TRBV11-3 with TRBJ2-1; D is possibly TRBD1 or TRBD2 (6 bases each). V lost 3 bases and J 7 bases, leaving 16 bases between the germline ends. CDR1 and CDR2 (germline): SGHNT, YENEEA. This CDR3 has 15 amino acids. The CDR3 loop reads CASSLRGVRGNEQFF. CDR3 nucleotides: TGTGCCAGCAGCTTGAGGGGGGTTCGGGGAAATGAGCAGTTCTTC.

This clonotype was detected ten times or more. V usage is TRBV27 and J usage is TRBJ2-1; 7 bases are a match to TRBD1. Germline CDR1 reads MNHEY; CDR2 reads SMNVEV (reference sequence). V shed 3 bases, J shed 6 bases, and the junction held 11 bases outside the gene matches. The CDR3 runs 16 residues. CDR3 region: CASSFSQGSPLNEQFF. The CDR3 region has the DNA TGTGCCAGCAGTTTTTCACAGGGGTCGCCCCTCAATGAGCAGTTCTTC.

V and J are TRBV19 and TRBJ2-1; 9 bases are a match to TRBD2. Germline V gene lookup returns CDR1 LNHDA and CDR2 SQIVND (reference sequence). The J segment lost 4 bases and the V segment lost 0 bases, leaving 10 bases of the junction unmatched. This CDR3 region has 18 residues. The CDR3 region is CASSIDLRLAGYYNEQFF. The CDR3 region has the DNA TGTGCCAGTAGTATAGATCTAAGGCTAGCGGGGTATTACAATGAGCAGTTCTTC.

V and J are TRBV7-9 and TRBJ1-3; D may be TRBD1 (5 bases). With 5 bases removed from V and 3 bases from J, the gap between germline ends came to 20 bases. The germline CDR1 and CDR2 sequences are SEHNR and FQNEAQ (reference sequence). The CDR3 spans 17 residues. The CDR3 spells CASSTGLLGNRGNTIYF. The CDR3 DNA sequence: TGTGCCAGCAGCACAGGCCTCCTCGGGAACCGTGGAAACACCATATATTTT. The whole variable domain, remainder taken from reference TRBV7-9 and TRBJ1-3, is DTGVSQNPRHKITKRGQNVTFRCDPISEHNRLYWYRQTLGQGPEFLTYFQNEAQLEKSRLLSDRFSAERPKGSFSTLEIQRTEQGDSAMYLCASSTGLLGNRGNTIYFGEGSWLTVV.

The rearrangement links TRBV5-1 to TRBJ2-1; 8 positions match TRBD1. There are 14 residues in the CDR3. After removal of 0 bases from V and 8 bases from J, the junction contained 4 bases not matched to a gene. Germline loops: CDR1 SGHRS, CDR2 YFSETQ. The CDR3 protein is CASSLETGVDEQFF. For the CDR3, the DNA is TGCGCCAGCAGCTTGGAGACAGGGGTGGATGAGCAGTTCTTC.

This clonotype was recorded many times. The chain employs TRBV30 and TRBJ2-7; the D is unclear. From germline, CDR1 is GTSNPN and CDR2 SVGIG (reference sequence). The CDR3 is made up of 13 amino acids. The ends were cut back, 6 bases at V and 4 bases at J, with 16 bases in the middle. CDR3 sequence reads: CACSPPEVYEQYF. DNA for the CDR3: TGTGCCTGCAGTCCCCCCGAGGTGTACGAGCAGTACTTC. Looking up the rest from reference TRBV30 and TRBJ2-7 gives the full variable domain: SQTIHQWPATLVQPVGSPLSLECTVEGTSNPNLYWYRQAAGRGLQLLFYSVGIGQISSEVPQNLSASRPQDRQFILSSKKLLLSDSGFYLCACSPPEVYEQYFGPGTRLTVT.